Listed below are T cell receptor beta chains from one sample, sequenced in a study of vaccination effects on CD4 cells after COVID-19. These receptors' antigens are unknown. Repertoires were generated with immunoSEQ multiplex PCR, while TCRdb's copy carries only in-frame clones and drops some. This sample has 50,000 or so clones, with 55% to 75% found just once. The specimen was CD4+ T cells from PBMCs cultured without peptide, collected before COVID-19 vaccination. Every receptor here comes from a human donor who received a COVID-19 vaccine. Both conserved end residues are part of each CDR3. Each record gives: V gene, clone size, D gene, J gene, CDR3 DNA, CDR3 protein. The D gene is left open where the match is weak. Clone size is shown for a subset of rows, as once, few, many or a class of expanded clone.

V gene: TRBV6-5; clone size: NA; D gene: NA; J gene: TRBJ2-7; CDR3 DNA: TGTGCCAGCGGGCGGGGACCTATCTCCTACGAGCAGTACTTC; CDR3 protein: CASGRGPISYEQYF
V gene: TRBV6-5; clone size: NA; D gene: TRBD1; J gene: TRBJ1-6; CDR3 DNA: TGTGCCAGCAGTTACTCGCCGGCAGGGGGGGATTCACCCCTCCACTTT; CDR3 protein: CASSYSPAGGDSPLHF
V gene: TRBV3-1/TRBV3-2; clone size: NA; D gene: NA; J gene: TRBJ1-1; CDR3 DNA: TGTGCCAGCAGCCAAGATGGGGCAGGGAAAGCTTTCTTT; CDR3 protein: CASSQDGAGKAFF
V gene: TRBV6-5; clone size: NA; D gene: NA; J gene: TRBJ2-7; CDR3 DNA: TGTGCCAGCAGTTCTCCGACTAGCTACGAGCAGTACTTC; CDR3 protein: CASSSPTSYEQYF
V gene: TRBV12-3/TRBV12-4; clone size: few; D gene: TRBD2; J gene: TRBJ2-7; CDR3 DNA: TGTGCCAGCAGTTTAGCGCGGGGGAAGCAGTACTTC; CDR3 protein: CASSLARGKQYF
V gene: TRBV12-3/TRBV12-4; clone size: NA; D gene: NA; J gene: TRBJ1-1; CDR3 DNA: TGTGCCAGCAGTTTAACATCCACTGAAGCTTTCTTT; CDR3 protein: CASSLTSTEAFF
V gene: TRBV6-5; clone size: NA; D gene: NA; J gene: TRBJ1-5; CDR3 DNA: TGTGCCAGCAGGGGGGGGTTGAATCAGCCCCAGCATTTT; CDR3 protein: CASRGGLNQPQHF
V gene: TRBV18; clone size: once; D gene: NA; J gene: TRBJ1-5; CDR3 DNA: TGTGCCAGCTCAACGACAGGTGCCAATCAGCCCCAGCATTTT; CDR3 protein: CASSTTGANQPQHF
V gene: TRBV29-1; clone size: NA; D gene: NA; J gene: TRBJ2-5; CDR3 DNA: TGCAGCGCTCCGACAGGTCGGGGGGAGACCCAGTACTTC; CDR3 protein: CSAPTGRGETQYF
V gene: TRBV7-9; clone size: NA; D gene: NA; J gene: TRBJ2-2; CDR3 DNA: TGTGCCAGCAGCCCCGGAACCGCGAACACCGGGGAGCTGTTTTTT; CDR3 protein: CASSPGTANTGELFF
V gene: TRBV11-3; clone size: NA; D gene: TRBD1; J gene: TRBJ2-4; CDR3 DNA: TGTGCCAGCAGCCGTGGCCGACTGACAGGGAATATTCAGTACTTC; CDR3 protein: CASSRGRLTGNIQYF
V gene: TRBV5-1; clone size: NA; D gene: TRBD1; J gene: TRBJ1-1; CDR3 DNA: TGCGCCAGCAGCTTCGGGGGACAGGGACAGAACACTGAAGCTTTCTTT; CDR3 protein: CASSFGGQGQNTEAFF
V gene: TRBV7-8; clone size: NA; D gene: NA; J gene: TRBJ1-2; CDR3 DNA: TGTGCCAGCAGCTTATGGGCAGGGCGGGGATCTAACTATGGCTACACCTTC; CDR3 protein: CASSLWAGRGSNYGYTF
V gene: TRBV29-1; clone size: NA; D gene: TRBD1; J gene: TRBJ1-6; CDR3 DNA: TGCAGCGTTCTTACAGGGGGGGTTGATTCACCCCTCCACTTT; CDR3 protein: CSVLTGGVDSPLHF
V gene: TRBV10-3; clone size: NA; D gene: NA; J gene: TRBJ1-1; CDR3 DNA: TGTGCCATCTCGGCAGGAGGCACTGAAGCTTTCTTT; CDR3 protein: CAISAGGTEAFF
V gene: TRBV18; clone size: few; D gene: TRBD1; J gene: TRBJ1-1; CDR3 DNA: TGTGCCAGTGCCGGGGACAGTGAAGCTTTCTTT; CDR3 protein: CASAGDSEAFF
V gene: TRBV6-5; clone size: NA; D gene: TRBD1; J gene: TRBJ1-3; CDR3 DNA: TGTGCCAGTCTGCTACACAGGGGCGGAGAAAACACCATATATTTT; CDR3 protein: CASLLHRGGENTIYF
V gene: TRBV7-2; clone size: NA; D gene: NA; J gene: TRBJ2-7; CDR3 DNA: TGTGCCAGCAGCTTAGACTGGGTCAGGGGGGCCTACGAGCAGTACTTC; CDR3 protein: CASSLDWVRGAYEQYF
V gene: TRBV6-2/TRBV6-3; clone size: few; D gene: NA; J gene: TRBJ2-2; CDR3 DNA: TGTGCCAGCAGCCCAGGACAAGGGAAACCCGGGGAGCTGTTTTTT; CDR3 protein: CASSPGQGKPGELFF
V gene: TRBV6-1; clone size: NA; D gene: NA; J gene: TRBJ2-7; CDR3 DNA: TGTGCCAGCAGTGAAGGTGGGGCCTACGAGCAGTACTTC; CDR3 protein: CASSEGGAYEQYF
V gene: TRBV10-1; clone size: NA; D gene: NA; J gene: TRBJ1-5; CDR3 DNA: TGCGCCACCCCCCCCCGAAGTGGAGTTCAGCCCCAGCATTTT; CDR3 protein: CATPPRSGVQPQHF
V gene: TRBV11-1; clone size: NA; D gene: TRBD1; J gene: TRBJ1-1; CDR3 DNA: TGTGCCAGCAGCCAAACAGGGGGCAGAACTGAAGCTTTCTTT; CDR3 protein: CASSQTGGRTEAFF
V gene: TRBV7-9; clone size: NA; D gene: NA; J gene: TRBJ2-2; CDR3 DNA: TGTGCCAGCAGCTTGTCGGTGGCATCAGGATCTACCGGGGAGCTGTTTTTT; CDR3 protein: CASSLSVASGSTGELFF
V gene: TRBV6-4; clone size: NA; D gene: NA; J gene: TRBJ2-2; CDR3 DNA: TGTGCCAGCAGCTCTCTGGCGACCGGGGAGCTGTTTTTT; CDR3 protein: CASSSLATGELFF
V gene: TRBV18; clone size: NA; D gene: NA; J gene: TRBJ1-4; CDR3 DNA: TGTGCCAGCTCACCACCGAGGAGCCGCTTATTTAATGAAAAACTGTTTTTT; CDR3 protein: CASSPPRSRLFNEKLFF
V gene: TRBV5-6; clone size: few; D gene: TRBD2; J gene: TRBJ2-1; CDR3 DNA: TGTGCCAGCAGCTCGGGACTAGCGGCTTACAATGAGCAGTTCTTC; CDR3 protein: CASSSGLAAYNEQFF
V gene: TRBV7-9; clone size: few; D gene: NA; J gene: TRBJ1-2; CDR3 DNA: TGTGCCAGCAGCTTAGGAGTGGGGGCCGACTATGGCTACACCTTC; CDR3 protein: CASSLGVGADYGYTF
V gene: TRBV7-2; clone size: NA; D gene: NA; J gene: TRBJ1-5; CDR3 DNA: TGTGCCAGCAGCTCACAGGGCTTTAGCAATCAGCCCCAGCATTTT; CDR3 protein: CASSSQGFSNQPQHF
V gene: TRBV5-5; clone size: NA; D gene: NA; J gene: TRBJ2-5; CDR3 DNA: TGTGCCAGCAGCTTATGGCTGGGACAAGAGACCCAGTACTTC; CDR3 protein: CASSLWLGQETQYF
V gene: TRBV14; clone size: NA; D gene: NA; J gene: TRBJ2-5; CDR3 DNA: TGTGCCAGCAGCCAAGGGTTTAGCGTCCAAGAGACCCAGTACTTC; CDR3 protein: CASSQGFSVQETQYF
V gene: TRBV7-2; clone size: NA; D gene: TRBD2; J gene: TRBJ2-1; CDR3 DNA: TGTGCCAGCAGCTTAGCGACTAGCGGGGGGGCTGACAATGAGCAGTTCTTC; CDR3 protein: CASSLATSGGADNEQFF